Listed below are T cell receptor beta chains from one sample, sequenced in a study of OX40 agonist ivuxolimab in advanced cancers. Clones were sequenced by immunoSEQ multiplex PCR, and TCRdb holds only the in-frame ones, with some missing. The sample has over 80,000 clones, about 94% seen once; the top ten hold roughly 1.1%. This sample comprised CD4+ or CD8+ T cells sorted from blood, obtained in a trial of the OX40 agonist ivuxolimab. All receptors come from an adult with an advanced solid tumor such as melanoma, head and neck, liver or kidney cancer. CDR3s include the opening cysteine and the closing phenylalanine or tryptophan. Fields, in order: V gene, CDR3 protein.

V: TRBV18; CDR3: CASSPTGTSGRAYEQYF
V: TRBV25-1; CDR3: CASSQTGTGNNQPQHF
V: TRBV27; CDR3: CASSFLGGGYTF
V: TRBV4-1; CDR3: CASSQDRSSGANVLTF
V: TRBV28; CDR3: CASSRLEGGYTF
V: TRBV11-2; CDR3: CASSPGERETQYF
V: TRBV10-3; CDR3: CAISGQHTGELFF
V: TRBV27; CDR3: CASSSRQAISYEQYF
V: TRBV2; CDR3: CASSASVTGELFF
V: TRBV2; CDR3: CASRGDRAVPGELFF
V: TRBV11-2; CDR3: CASSSLVRGRAYEQYF
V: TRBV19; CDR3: CASGALAKVGELFF
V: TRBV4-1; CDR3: CASSQELGTRKYEQYF
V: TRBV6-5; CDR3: CASSYSSEKLFF
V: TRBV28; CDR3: CASRAGLGHNEKLFF
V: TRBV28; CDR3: CASIAPPGRGVYGYTF
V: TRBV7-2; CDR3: CASSLLSHYGYTF
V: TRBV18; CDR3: CASSTGQGSSYEQYF
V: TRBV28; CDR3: CASSSKRTGPRELFF
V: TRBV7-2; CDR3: CASSSTRDTQYF
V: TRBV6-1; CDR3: CASRRGQNTGELFF